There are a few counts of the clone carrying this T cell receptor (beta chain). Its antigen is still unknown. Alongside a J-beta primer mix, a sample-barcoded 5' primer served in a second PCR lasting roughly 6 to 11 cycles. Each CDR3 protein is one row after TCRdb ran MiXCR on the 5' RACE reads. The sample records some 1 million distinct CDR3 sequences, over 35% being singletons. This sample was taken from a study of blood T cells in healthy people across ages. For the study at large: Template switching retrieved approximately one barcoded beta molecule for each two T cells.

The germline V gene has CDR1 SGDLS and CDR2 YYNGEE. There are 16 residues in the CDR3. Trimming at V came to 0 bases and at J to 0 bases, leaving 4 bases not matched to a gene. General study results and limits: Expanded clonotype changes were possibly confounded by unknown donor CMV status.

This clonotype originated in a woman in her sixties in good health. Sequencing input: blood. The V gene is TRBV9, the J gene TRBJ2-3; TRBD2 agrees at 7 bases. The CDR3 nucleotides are TGTGCCAGCAGCGTAGCTTTAGCGGGCAGCACAGATACGCAGTATTTT. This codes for CASSVALAGSTDTQYF.